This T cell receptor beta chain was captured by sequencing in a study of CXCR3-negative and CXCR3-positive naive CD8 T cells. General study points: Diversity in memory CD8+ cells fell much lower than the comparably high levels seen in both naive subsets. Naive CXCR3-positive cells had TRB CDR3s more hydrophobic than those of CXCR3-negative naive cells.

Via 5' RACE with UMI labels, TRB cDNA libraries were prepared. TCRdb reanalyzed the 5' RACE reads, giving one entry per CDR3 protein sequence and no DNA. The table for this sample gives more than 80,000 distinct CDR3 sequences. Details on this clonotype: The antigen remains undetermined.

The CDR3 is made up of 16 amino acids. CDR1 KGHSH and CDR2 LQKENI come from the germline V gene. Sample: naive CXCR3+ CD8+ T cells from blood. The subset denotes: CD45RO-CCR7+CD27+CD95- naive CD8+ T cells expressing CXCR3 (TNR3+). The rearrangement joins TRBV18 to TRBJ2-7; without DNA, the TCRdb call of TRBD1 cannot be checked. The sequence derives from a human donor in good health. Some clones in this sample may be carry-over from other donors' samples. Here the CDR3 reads CASSPAGQPPSYEQYF.